The 24 T cell receptor beta chains presented below share a single source sample, sequenced in a study of blood T cells in healthy people across ages. PCR was performed a second time for roughly 6 to 12 cycles using a sample-barcoded 5' primer and a J-beta primer mix. MiXCR, applied by TCRdb to the 5' RACE reads, yields one record per CDR3 protein. The sample records 1.5 million to 2 million distinct CDR3 sequences, roughly 30% being singletons. The specimen was blood. These receptors were taken from a woman younger than 45 in good health.

The genes are TRBV5-1 and TRBJ1-6, with TRBD1 identical over 8 bases. With V trimmed by 4 bases and J by 6 bases, 6 bases remained unmatched. Germline V gives CDR1 SGHRS, CDR2 YFSETQ. The CDR3 extends over 15 amino acids. The CDR3 DNA is TGCGCCAGCAGCCCCGACAGGGGAGGTAATTCACCCCTCCACTTT. Encoded protein: CASSPDRGGNSPLHF. Using reference TRBV5-1 and TRBJ1-6 for the parts outside the CDR3, the full variable domain is KAGVTQTPRYLIKTRGQQVTLSCSPISGHRSVSWYQQTPGQGLQFLFEYFSETQRNKGNFPGRFSGRQFSNSRSEMNVSTLELGDSALYLCASSPDRGGNSPLHFGNGTRLTVT.

This chain links TRBV19 with TRBJ1-1; 7 positions match TRBD1. V lost 3 bases and J lost 10; bases outside the gene matches: 8. CDR3 length: 13 amino acids. Germline lookup yields CDR1 LNHDA and CDR2 SQIVND (reference sequence). This CDR3 is CASSMGDSSRAFF. CDR3 DNA: TGTGCCAGTAGTATGGGGGACAGTTCAAGAGCTTTCTTT.

The V gene is TRBV6-2 or TRBV6-3, the J gene TRBJ2-7; TRBD1 matches 12 bases. The tail of the sequence fits TRBJ2-5 better, so the J call may be wrong. The CDR3 consists of 18 residues. The V gene's germline CDR1 is MNHEY and CDR2 SVGEGT. CDR3: CASSYGTGGAFFWETQYF. The CDR3 nucleotides read TGTGCCAGCAGTTATGGGACAGGGGGCGCTTTTTTTTGGGAGACCCAGTACTTC.

This clonotype was detected once. V and J are TRBV12-3 or TRBV12-4 and TRBJ1-2; D unclear. V dropped 11 bases and J dropped 6 bases, with 16 bases sitting between them. This CDR3 region has 12 residues. This CDR3 is CAGRTPSHGYTF. DNA for the CDR3: TGTGCCGGCCGCACTCCTAGCCATGGCTACACCTTC.

This chain connects TRBV20-1 to TRBJ2-4, with 11 nucleotides matching TRBD2. Per the germline V gene, CDR1 is DFQATT and CDR2 is SNEGSKA (reference sequence). The CDR3 runs 15 residues. The trim removed 7 bases at V and 13 bases at J, leaving 18 bases unmatched. CDR3 DNA: TGCAGTGTTATGAGACTAGCGGGAACCTACAATGAGCAGTACTTC. Its translation: CSVMRLAGTYNEQYF.

The table lists this clonotype with a few counts. The CDR3 reads CASSLIAGNEQFF. The CDR3 DNA sequence: TGTGCCAGCAGCCTTATAGCGGGAAATGAGCAGTTCTTC. This chain links TRBV7-8 with TRBJ2-1, with 8 bases that match TRBD2. Trimming took 5 bases from V and 7 from J; bases not matched to a gene: 4. Germline loops: CDR1 SGHVS, CDR2 FQNEAQ. CDR3 length: 13 residues.

The chain links TRBV20-1 to TRBJ2-7; TRBD1 matches at 9 bases. Germline CDR1 DFQATT, CDR2 SNEGSKA (reference sequence). This CDR3 region has 13 residues. V was clipped by 3 bases and J by 5 bases; unmatched bases: 5. For the CDR3, the DNA is TGCAGTGCTAGGGACAGGGGTCGCGACGAGCAGTACTTC. It codes for CSARDRGRDEQYF.

Turning to this clonotype: Since a much larger clone is just one base distant, this may be a read error. The chain recombines TRBV7-2 with TRBJ2-7; possible D gene TRBD1, 6 bases. With 3 bases removed from V and 6 bases from J, the gap between germline ends came to 12 bases. The CDR3 runs to 13 residues. Germline CDR1 and CDR2: SGHTA and FQGNSA. Here the CDR3 DNA reads TGTGCCAGCAGCTTGGGACATCGGGGCGAGCAGTACTTC. Protein product: CASSLGHRGEQYF.

Remarks on this clonotype: A read error is possible here, since a much larger clone lies one base away. The chain joins TRBV5-1 to TRBJ2-5; TRBD1 agrees at 8 bases. The last part of the DNA fits TRBJ2-7 better; the J call may be wrong. The CDR3 has 13 residues. Germline CDR1 and CDR2: SGHRS and YFSETQ. The CDR3: CASNSDRAHEQYF. Written as DNA, the CDR3 is TGCGCCAGCAACTCGGACAGGGCCCACGAGCAGTACTTC.

CDR3: CAAQQAQETQYF. CDR3 nucleotides: TGTGCCGCCCAACAGGCACAAGAGACCCAGTACTTC. The V and J genes are TRBV28 and TRBJ2-5, with a weak D call TRBD1 (5 bases). CDR1 and CDR2 (germline): MDHEN, SYDVKM. The ends were cut back, 11 bases at V and 2 bases at J, with 12 bases in the middle. The CDR3 is made up of 12 amino acids.

Regarding this clonotype: A much larger clone lies one base from this, so it may be a read error. The rearrangement uses TRBV20-1 and TRBJ2-4; D not certain. The CDR3 contains 12 residues. Germline CDR1 is DFQATT and CDR2 is SNEGSKA (reference sequence). Deletions cut 4 bases from V and 13 bases from J, with 17 bases between. The CDR3 is CSAKPIYNEQYF. In nucleotides, the CDR3 is TGCAGTGCTAAGCCGATATACAATGAGCAGTACTTC.

This clonotype was picked up a small number of times. V gene TRBV24-1 combines with J gene TRBJ1-2; 7 bases line up with TRBD1. Germline values: CDR1 KGHDR, CDR2 SFDVKD. V was clipped by 7 bases and J by 0 bases; unmatched bases: 4. The CDR3 sequence is 14 residues long. For the CDR3, the DNA is TGTGCCACCAGCCCGGGACAGACTAACTATGGCTACACCTTC. This encodes CATSPGQTNYGYTF.

This clonotype appeared a few times. The V gene is TRBV7-2, the J gene TRBJ1-1, with D perhaps TRBD1 (6 bases). The CDR3 is 15 residues long. In germline, CDR1 is SGHTA, CDR2 FQGNSA. Trimming removed 5 bases from V and 2 bases from J, with 15 bases in between. As DNA, the CDR3 is TGTGCCAGCAGCCCCTCAAGGGGGGCAAACACTGAAGCTTTCTTT. Translating gives CASSPSRGANTEAFF. The whole variable domain, remainder taken from reference TRBV7-2 and TRBJ1-1, is GAGVSQSPSNKVTEKGKDVELRCDPISGHTALYWYRQSLGQGLEFLIYFQGNSAPDKSGLPSDRFSAERTGGSVSTLTIQRTQQEDSAVYLCASSPSRGANTEAFFGQGTRLTVV.

The CDR3 is CSAGQGAATEAFF. Here the CDR3 DNA reads TGCAGTGCTGGACAGGGGGCCGCCACTGAAGCTTTCTTT. V gene TRBV20-1 combines with J gene TRBJ1-1; TRBD1 matches at 11 bases. The CDR3 covers 13 residues. V shed 5 bases and J 4 bases; nucleotides not matched to a gene: 3. Germline CDR1 and CDR2: DFQATT and SNEGSKA (reference sequence).

The gene calls are TRBV15 and TRBJ1-2, with D unresolved. V was shortened by 2 bases and J by 7 bases, with 8 bases between the two germline ends. Germline loops: CDR1 LNHNV, CDR2 YYDKDF (reference sequence). The CDR3 is made up of 12 amino acids. In DNA form, the CDR3 reads TGTGCCACCAGCAGATCGACGGGTGGCTACACCTTC. Its translation: CATSRSTGGYTF.

This clonotype was seen only a few times. The chain uses TRBV20-1 and TRBJ2-1; 12 bases are shared with TRBD2. Germline assignment: CDR1 DFQATT and CDR2 SNEGSKA (reference sequence). V was clipped by 8 bases and J by 8 bases; unmatched bases: 13. The CDR3 is 15 residues long. The CDR3 DNA reads TGCAGTCGTGCTAGCGGGGGGGCCGGAGTTCATGAGCAGTTCTTC. Protein product: CSRASGGAGVHEQFF.

Concerning this clonotype: A much larger clonotype is one base distant, so this may be a read error. The V and J genes are TRBV12-3 or TRBV12-4 and TRBJ2-7; 7 bases fit TRBD2. The CDR3 covers 14 residues. CDR3 bases: TGTGCCGGCAGCGGGACCCCTGCTTTGTACGAGCAGTACTTC. Its translation is CAGSGTPALYEQYF.

There are a few counts of this clonotype. This sequence joins TRBV7-9 and TRBJ2-7; TRBD1 or TRBD2 may be the D gene (5 bases each). Germline values: CDR1 SEHNR, CDR2 FQNEAQ (reference sequence). The CDR3 contains 15 residues. Trimming removed 5 bases at V and 5 bases at J, with 19 bases between. In DNA form, the CDR3 reads TGTGCCAGCAGCCAGGACGGGACCCCCGGAGACGAGCAGTACTTC. Residues: CASSQDGTPGDEQYF.

The chain uses TRBV20-1 and TRBJ1-1; 7 bases match TRBD1. This CDR3 is 13 amino acids long. The junction had 6 bases not matched to a gene; V was cut back by 5 bases and J by 3 bases. The germline gives CDR1 DFQATT, CDR2 SNEGSKA (reference sequence). CDR3 protein: CSAPRQGHTEAFF. CDR3 nucleotide sequence: TGCAGTGCTCCTAGACAGGGACACACTGAAGCTTTCTTT.

This clonotype was recorded at least ten times. The chain couples TRBV12-3 or TRBV12-4 to TRBJ2-5, with D perhaps assigned TRBD1 or TRBD2 (5 bases each). V dropped 7 bases and J dropped 10 bases, with 16 bases sitting between them. This CDR3 is 12 amino acids long. The CDR3 DNA sequence: TGTGCCAGCACCTCGTTGGGGGTTGGCCAGTACTTC. Its translation is CASTSLGVGQYF.

This clonotype occurred a few times. The rearrangement uses TRBV12-3 or TRBV12-4 and TRBJ2-3; D is possibly TRBD2 (5 bases). The V gene lost 3 bases and the J gene lost 5 bases, with 12 bases spanning the gap. The CDR3 is 14 amino acids. As DNA, the CDR3 is TGTGCCAGCAGTTTTCGGGGATCAGGAGATACGCAGTATTTT. This encodes CASSFRGSGDTQYF.

The V call is TRBV12-3 or TRBV12-4, the J call TRBJ2-7; D is unclear. Trimming left V 4 bases short and J 2 bases short, with 15 bases between. This CDR3 has 15 amino acids. The CDR3 is CASSWGLDATYEQYF. CDR3 nucleotide sequence: TGTGCCAGCAGTTGGGGATTAGACGCTACCTACGAGCAGTACTTC.

This clonotype was counted between two and nine times. The chain carries TRBV12-3 or TRBV12-4 and TRBJ2-2, with 7 bases aligning to TRBD2. This CDR3 region has 14 residues. J was trimmed by 7 bases and V by 8 bases; bases with no gene match: 10. This CDR3 reads CASLVAGVGGELFF. CDR3 DNA: TGTGCCAGCCTAGTGGCGGGGGTGGGCGGGGAGCTGTTTTTT.

This clonotype was counted once. Given a much more abundant clone one base away, this may be a read error. V gene TRBV7-2 combines with J gene TRBJ2-3; 7 bases line up with TRBD1. The CDR3 sequence is 14 residues long. V was clipped by 3 bases and J by 2 bases; unmatched bases: 2. CDR1 SGHTA and CDR2 FQGNSA come from the germline V gene. The CDR3 DNA reads TGTGCCAGCAGCTTCGACAGGGTCACAGATACGCAGTATTTT. Protein: CASSFDRVTDTQYF.